The clone carrying this T cell receptor (beta chain) turned up a few times. The data belong to a study of early T cells in non-severe SARS-CoV-2 infection. V lost 7 bases, J lost 3 bases, and 16 bases lay in between. The CDR3 has 14 residues. Germline CDR1 MNHNS, CDR2 SASEGT. TCRdb independently ran MiXCR on the 5' RACE reads; one entry per CDR3 protein. The data show 49,000 or so distinct CDR3 sequences, around 6.5% seen once. V is TRBV6-1 and J is TRBJ2-7; D is possibly TRBD1 (7 bases). The sequencing used whole blood, collected at baseline. This receptor was identified in an adult who was a healthcare worker with PCR-confirmed SARS-CoV-2 infection or an uninfected control (not recorded which). In nucleotides, the CDR3 is TGTGCCAGCACCGCAGGGGGGTTGGGCTACGAGCAGTACTTC. Its protein is CASTAGGLGYEQYF.